These T cell receptor beta chains were read from a single sample in a study of blood T cell repertoires in COVID-19. Libraries were prepared by immunoSEQ multiplex PCR; TCRdb keeps only in-frame clonotypes and omits some of them. The profile covers roughly 160,000 clones, with approximately 86% appearing a single time and 6.5% to 7.5% taken by the ten largest. The sequencing sample was made of peripheral blood. These receptors were taken from an older man with COVID-19, enrolled during active disease. CDR3s include the opening cysteine and the closing phenylalanine or tryptophan. The D gene is left open where the match is weak. Some rows mark clone size as missing; the rest say once, few, many or name a class of expanded clone.

.,TRBJ1-1,TRBV4-3,.,TGCGCCAGCAGCCAGGAGCGGGGAGACACTGAAGCTTTCTTT,CASSQERGDTEAFF
.,TRBJ2-2,TRBV7-9,TRBD1,TGTGCCAGCAGCTCCAGGGGGTTGCGTGCCGGGGAGCTGTTTTTT,CASSSRGLRAGELFF
.,TRBJ2-5,TRBV4-3,.,TGCGCCAGCAGCCAAGATCCAGGGCCGCAAGAGACCCAGTACTTC,CASSQDPGPQETQYF
.,TRBJ1-2,TRBV19,TRBD1,TGTGCCAGTACCTCGGGACAGCTATATGGCTACACCTTC,CASTSGQLYGYTF
.,TRBJ2-7,TRBV12-5,.,TGTGCTAGTGGCAGGGGGGACGGCTACGAGCAGTACTTC,CASGRGDGYEQYF
.,TRBJ1-1,TRBV18,TRBD1,TGTGCCAGCTCACCAGCCTCAGGGGGGCGCACTGAAGCTTTCTTT,CASSPASGGRTEAFF
.,TRBJ1-1,TRBV14,.,TGTGCCAGCAGCCAAGTCGGACAGTACACTGAAGCTTTCTTT,CASSQVGQYTEAFF
.,TRBJ1-5,TRBV20-1,.,TGCAGTGCTAGTTCCGGGAATCAGCCCCAGCATTTT,CSASSGNQPQHF
.,TRBJ1-1,TRBV18,.,TGTGCCAGCTCACTAGAGACAGGTCCGAACACTGAAGCTTTCTTT,CASSLETGPNTEAFF
.,TRBJ1-4,TRBV19,TRBD1,TGTGCCAGTAGTTCGGGACAGGGGGCTACGGAAAAACTGTTTTTT,CASSSGQGATEKLFF
.,TRBJ2-2,TRBV5-1,.,TGCGCCAGCAGCTCAGGGGCGGTAAACACCGGGGAGCTGTTTTTT,CASSSGAVNTGELFF
.,TRBJ2-3,TRBV6-6,TRBD2,TGTGCCAGCCTACTAGCGGGGGGGACTAGCACAGATACGCAGTATTTT,CASLLAGGTSTDTQYF
.,TRBJ2-5,TRBV19,.,TGTGCCAGTAGTATGGGGGGTTACCAGGGGACCCAGTACTTC,CASSMGGYQGTQYF
.,TRBJ1-5,TRBV19,TRBD1,TGTGCCAGCGGACAGGAGGCCTTTCCCCAGCATTTT,CASGQEAFPQHF
once,TRBJ2-7,TRBV6-5,.,TGTGCCAGCAGTCCCCGACACTTCCAAACCTACGAGCAGTACTTC,CASSPRHFQTYEQYF
.,TRBJ2-2,TRBV5-1,TRBD2,TGCGCCAGCAGCTTGGAACCTAGCGGGGGCACCGGGGAGCTGTTTTTT,CASSLEPSGGTGELFF
.,TRBJ2-7,TRBV5-8,TRBD1,TGTGCCAGCAGCCAAGGGACAGGCCTTACCTACGAGCAGTACTTC,CASSQGTGLTYEQYF
.,TRBJ1-1,TRBV12-5,.,TGTGCTAGTGGTCCCGGGGGGGGTGACGCTGAAGCTTTCTTT,CASGPGGGDAEAFF
few,TRBJ2-3,TRBV6-6,TRBD1,TGTGCCAGCAGCAAGACAGGGGATGGTACAGATACGCAGTATTTT,CASSKTGDGTDTQYF
.,TRBJ1-2,TRBV9,TRBD1,TGTGCCAGCTCCCGGGACAGCAACTATGGCTACACCTTC,CASSRDSNYGYTF
.,TRBJ2-5,TRBV5-1,TRBD1,TGCGCCAGCAGCAAGGGACAGATACCGGAGACCCAGTACTTC,CASSKGQIPETQYF
.,TRBJ2-5,TRBV7-3,TRBD1,TGTGCCAGCAGCTTAACTGGCAGGGGGAGCCAAGAGACCCAGTACTTC,CASSLTGRGSQETQYF
.,TRBJ2-2,TRBV10-3,TRBD1,TGTGCCGCGTCCGGGACAGGGGCCACCGGGGAGCTGTTTTTT,CAASGTGATGELFF
.,TRBJ2-3,TRBV5-1,TRBD2,TGCGCCAGCAGCTTGGCCCTCCTGGGACTAGCGGGGGGGCGGACAGATACGCAGTATTTT,CASSLALLGLAGGRTDTQYF
.,TRBJ2-7,TRBV27,.,TGTGCCAGCAGTTCGCCTCCTACCTACGAGCAGTACTTC,CASSSPPTYEQYF
.,TRBJ1-2,TRBV6-5,.,TGTGCCAGCAGTTCCGATCCGGGACAAAGCGGCTACACCTTC,CASSSDPGQSGYTF
once,TRBJ1-1,TRBV11-3,.,TGTGCCAGCAGCCTTGGACAGATGAACACTGAAGCTTTCTTT,CASSLGQMNTEAFF
.,TRBJ2-5,TRBV12-3/TRBV12-4,.,TGTGCCAGCAGCTTGGAGCGGGAGACCCAGTACTTC,CASSLERETQYF
.,TRBJ2-3,TRBV6-5,TRBD1,TGTGCCAGCAGGAACGACAGGGGGGAGGCAGATACGCAGTATTTT,CASRNDRGEADTQYF
.,TRBJ1-4,TRBV5-1,TRBD1,TGCGCCAGCAGCCTGGACAGGGGGCAGACTAATGAAAAACTGTTTTTT,CASSLDRGQTNEKLFF
.,TRBJ2-2,TRBV18,.,TGTGCCAGCTCACCTAGAGCATGGGGGCCCGGGGAGCTGTTTTTT,CASSPRAWGPGELFF